Below, 19 T cell receptor beta chains from the same sample are listed, as sequenced in a study of shared clonotypes between healthy human individuals. Assay: immunoSEQ multiplex PCR; the TCRdb copy retains only in-frame clones and omits some. The sample records roughly 2 million clones, approximately 94% being singletons. CD45RO-negative, CCR7-selected cells formed the naive CD8 fraction, which excluded terminally differentiated effector memory CD45RA+ cells. Sequenced input: naive CD8+ T cells sorted from blood. The source of these receptors is a young man in good health.

The V gene is TRBV5-4, the J gene TRBJ2-3; a possible D gene is TRBD1 (5 bases). V dropped 0 bases and J dropped 0 bases, with 5 bases sitting between them. This CDR3 spans 14 amino acids. Germline loops: CDR1 SGHNT, CDR2 YYREEE (reference sequence). This CDR3 is CASSLGQSTDTQYF. The CDR3, as DNA: TGTGCCAGCAGCTTGGGACAGAGCACAGATACGCAGTATTTT.

In the case of this clone: This may be a read error, as it is one base from a much larger clone. V is TRBV5-4 and J is TRBJ2-7; 10 nucleotides align to TRBD2. The trim removed 7 bases at V and 3 bases at J, leaving 4 bases unmatched. Germline CDR1 reads SGHNT; CDR2 reads YYREEE (reference sequence). The CDR3 length is 13 residues. CDR3 protein: CASSASGSYEQYF. CDR3 sequence (DNA): TGTGCCAGCTCAGCTAGCGGGAGCTACGAGCAGTACTTC.

The CDR3 here is CASEPQGVNQPQHF. CDR3 sequence (DNA): TGTGCCAGCGAACCACAGGGGGTCAATCAGCCCCAGCATTTT. The chain uses TRBV7-9 and TRBJ1-5, with 8 positions matching TRBD1. J lost 3 bases, V lost 8 bases, and 6 bases had no gene match. The CDR3 sequence is 14 residues long. Germline CDR1 is SEHNR and CDR2 is FQNEAQ (reference sequence).

The V and J genes are TRBV19 and TRBJ2-2; no reliable D call. The length of the CDR3 is 15 residues. Germline V gene lookup returns CDR1 LNHDA and CDR2 SQIVND (reference sequence). V was pared by 10 bases and J by 0 bases, with 15 bases between. CDR3 in amino acids: CATPRGGSNTGELFF. CDR3 nucleotides: TGTGCCACCCCCCGTGGCGGATCGAACACCGGGGAGCTGTTTTTT.

The rearrangement joins TRBV7-9 to TRBJ2-7, with a tentative D call TRBD2 (6 bases). Germline assignment: CDR1 SEHNR and CDR2 FQNEAQ (reference sequence). The CDR3 is made up of 15 amino acids. The V end lost 5 bases, the J end lost 0 bases, and 14 bases lay between the germline ends. The CDR3 DNA follows: TGTGCCAGCAGCCTATCGGAGGGTATCTCCTACGAGCAGTACTTC. It encodes CASSLSEGISYEQYF.

The J gene is TRBJ1-5, the V gene TRBV10-3; 7 bases are shared with TRBD1. This CDR3 has 16 amino acids. Unmatched junction bases numbered 8, after V lost 3 bases and J lost 3 bases. Germline V gene lookup returns CDR1 ENHRY and CDR2 SYGVKD. CDR3 sequence: CAISDQGGAYNQPQHF. The CDR3 region has the DNA TGTGCCATCAGTGATCAGGGGGGGGCCTACAATCAGCCCCAGCATTTT.

Notes on this clone: Other DNA sequences in the sample encode the same CDR3. The V gene is TRBV19, the J gene TRBJ2-7, with D possibly TRBD2 on 6 matching bases. The CDR3 is 12 residues long. Between the trimmed V and J ends, which lost 3 bases and 3 bases, there was a span of 6 bases. CDR1 LNHDA and CDR2 SQIVND come from the germline V gene (reference sequence). Here the CDR3 DNA reads TGTGCCAGTAGTATGGGGGGCTACGAGCAGTACTTC. Translating it yields CASSMGGYEQYF.

This clone turned up a few times. Within the sample, other DNA sequences also encode this same CDR3. This chain uses TRBV19 with TRBJ1-6; 7 bases are shared with TRBD1. Unmatched junction bases numbered 1, after V lost 5 bases and J lost 0 bases. The CDR3 has 15 residues. Germline assignment: CDR1 LNHDA and CDR2 SQIVND (reference sequence). The CDR3 DNA follows: TGTGCCAGTAGTCCAGGGGGCTCCTATAATTCACCCCTCCACTTT. Encoded protein: CASSPGGSYNSPLHF. Filled out from reference TRBV19 and TRBJ1-6, the complete variable domain reads DGGITQSPKYLFRKEGQNVTLSCEQNLNHDAMYWYRQDPGQGLRLIYYSQIVNDFQKGDIAEGYSVSREKKESFPLTVTSAQKNPTAFYLCASSPGGSYNSPLHFGNGTRLTVT.

About this clone itself: This sample includes further DNA sequences coding for the same CDR3. The V gene is TRBV5-4, the J gene TRBJ2-1, with 9 bases fitting TRBD2. This CDR3 has 14 amino acids. The J segment lost 5 bases and the V segment lost 4 bases, leaving 4 bases of the junction unmatched. The germline gives CDR1 SGHNT, CDR2 YYREEE (reference sequence). The CDR3 loop is CASSLSGSNNEQFF. In DNA, the CDR3 is TGTGCCAGCAGCCTTAGCGGGAGTAACAATGAGCAGTTCTTC.

This sequence joins TRBV2 and TRBJ1-4; D gene unclear. This CDR3 spans 15 amino acids. V dropped 2 bases and J dropped 2 bases, with 9 bases sitting between them. Germline CDR1 and CDR2: SNHLY and FYNNEI. The CDR3 DNA sequence: TGTGCCAGCAGTGAATTGGTGAGGACTAATGAAAAACTGTTTTTT. Translated, it gives CASSELVRTNEKLFF.

The rearrangement joins TRBV28 to TRBJ2-7; maybe TRBD2 (6 bases). The germline gives CDR1 MDHEN, CDR2 SYDVKM. The CDR3 loop spans 13 amino acids. V lost 10 bases and J 2 bases, leaving 15 bases between the germline ends. The CDR3 DNA reads TGTGCCACTACCCCCCAGCGGGCCTACGAGCAGTACTTC. This sequence encodes CATTPQRAYEQYF.

In its sample, this clone was seen a few times. The V call is TRBV6-1, the J call TRBJ2-2; 7 bases align to TRBD1. This CDR3 region has 14 residues. Trimming at V came to 6 bases and at J to 1 base, leaving 2 bases not matched to a gene. Germline V CDR1 and CDR2: MNHNS, SASEGT. CDR3 residues: CASSWDRNTGELFF. The DNA of the CDR3 is TGTGCCAGCAGCTGGGACAGGAACACCGGGGAGCTGTTTTTT.

The CDR3 spells CASSSSDQRETQYF. DNA for the CDR3: TGTGCCAGCAGCTCCTCGGACCAGAGGGAGACCCAGTACTTC. The chain carries TRBV7-8 and TRBJ2-5, with D hard to call. Germline V gene lookup returns CDR1 SGHVS and CDR2 FQNEAQ. Deletions cut 4 bases from V and 5 bases from J, with 14 bases between. The CDR3 runs 14 residues. Variable domain in full (rest from reference TRBV7-8 and TRBJ2-5): GAGVSQSPRYKVAKRGQDVALRCDPISGHVSLFWYQQALGQGPEFLTYFQNEAQLDKSGLPSDRFFAERPEGSVSTLKIQRTQQEDSAVYLCASSSSDQRETQYFGPGTRLLVL.

About this clone itself: This sample also contains other DNA sequences that code for the same CDR3. The rearrangement joins TRBV28 to TRBJ2-2, with 9 bases matching TRBD1. Germline lookup yields CDR1 MDHEN and CDR2 SYDVKM. The CDR3 consists of 14 residues. J gave up 4 bases and V 6 bases, and 3 bases lay outside the gene matches. The CDR3 loop reads CASRPTGGTGELFF. DNA of the CDR3: TGTGCCAGCAGGCCGACAGGGGGCACCGGGGAGCTGTTTTTT.

The gene calls are TRBV5-6 and TRBJ1-1; the D gene is possibly TRBD1 (6 bases). Per germline, CDR1 SGHDT and CDR2 YYEEEE. The germline V and J ends were trimmed by 6 bases and 4 bases, with 10 bases remaining between them. The CDR3 has 12 amino acids. The CDR3 DNA sequence: TGTGCCAGCAACGGAGGGGGCACTGAAGCTTTCTTT. Translated, it gives CASNGGGTEAFF.

The chain employs TRBV4-1 and TRBJ2-3, with D uncertain. Germline values: CDR1 MGHRA, CDR2 YSYEKL. This CDR3 is 18 amino acids long. Trimming removed 0 bases at V and 2 bases at J, with 18 bases between. CDR3 sequence reads: CASSQDTRLLGYTDTQYF. The DNA for the CDR3 is TGCGCCAGCAGCCAAGACACCAGACTCCTCGGGTACACAGATACGCAGTATTTT.

V and J are TRBV7-2 and TRBJ2-3; D ambiguous. CDR1 SGHTA and CDR2 FQGNSA come from the germline V gene. The V gene lost 3 bases and the J gene lost 0 bases, with 4 bases spanning the gap. This CDR3 has 13 amino acids. CDR3 nucleotides: TGTGCCAGCAGCTTGTTTAGCACAGATACGCAGTATTTT. Its protein is CASSLFSTDTQYF. Variable domain in full (rest from reference TRBV7-2 and TRBJ2-3): GAGVSQSPSNKVTEKGKDVELRCDPISGHTALYWYRQSLGQGLEFLIYFQGNSAPDKSGLPSDRFSAERTGGSVSTLTIQRTQQEDSAVYLCASSLFSTDTQYFGPGTRLTVL.

The rearrangement links TRBV5-6 to TRBJ2-7; tentatively, D is TRBD1 (5 bases). The CDR3 is made up of 14 amino acids. V was pared by 2 bases and J by 3 bases, with 12 bases between. Germline V lookup: CDR1 SGHDT, CDR2 YYEEEE. CDR3: CASSLDRLFYEQYF. In nucleotides, the CDR3 is TGTGCCAGCAGCTTAGACAGACTCTTCTACGAGCAGTACTTC.

As for this clone: This sample includes further DNA sequences coding for the same CDR3. The rearrangement joins TRBV7-2 to TRBJ2-1; D is unresolved. The length of the CDR3 is 13 residues. CDR1 and CDR2 from the germline V gene are SGHTA and FQGNSA. Trimming cost V 1 base and J 4 bases, with 5 bases left between them. CDR3 amino acids: CASSLGPYNEQFF. The CDR3 DNA is TGTGCCAGCAGCTTAGGGCCGTACAATGAGCAGTTCTTC. Drawing the rest from reference TRBV7-2 and TRBJ2-1, the complete variable domain is GAGVSQSPSNKVTEKGKDVELRCDPISGHTALYWYRQSLGQGLEFLIYFQGNSAPDKSGLPSDRFSAERTGGSVSTLTIQRTQQEDSAVYLCASSLGPYNEQFFGPGTRLTVL.